The source of this T cell receptor beta chain is a study of blood T cells in healthy people across ages. Across the study: Per every two T cells, about one barcoded beta molecule was captured by template switching.

The ends lost 0 bases at V and 13 bases at J; junction bases unmatched: 18. This CDR3 region has 17 residues. In germline, CDR1 is MGHRA, CDR2 YSYEKL. For every donor, a draw yielded ten milliliters of peripheral blood. Concerning this clonotype itself: The antigen is not known.

Study results and caveats: Across the age range, TCR beta diversity per million T cells fell in a roughly linear way. In these data, TCR beta diversity tracked strongly with naive T cell percentage.

Then a second PCR, running about 6 to 12 cycles, was carried out with a sample-barcoded 5' primer and a J-beta primer mix. TCRdb analysed the 5' RACE reads with MiXCR anew, one entry per CDR3 protein. The table lists approximately 810,000 distinct CDR3 sequences, 29% of them singletons. Sequences were obtained from blood. V usage is TRBV4-1 and J usage is TRBJ2-4, with 7 bases fitting TRBD2. This TCR came from a woman older than 75 in good health. CDR3 protein: CASSQDYPGGSYNEQYF. The CDR3 DNA reads as TGCGCCAGCAGCCAAGATTACCCGGGGGGTTCCTACAATGAGCAGTACTTC.